This T cell receptor beta chain comes out of a study of blood T cell repertoires in COVID-19. Study-wide background: The United States, Italy and Spain provided the acute and convalescent COVID-19 samples. The analysed material was cDNA or gDNA that came from T cells, B-cell-depleted T cells, or PBMCs.

Looked up from germline, CDR1 is SNHLY and CDR2 is FYNNEI. The CDR3 is 14 amino acids. J gave up 9 bases and V 1 base, and 3 bases lay outside the gene matches. TCRdb keeps only in-frame clones here, not all; method: immunoSEQ multiplex PCR. The sample comprises roughly 250,000 clones, roughly 90% of which are singletons, and 3.5% to 4.5% rests with the top ten. Sequencing input: peripheral blood. The sequence derives from a man between 60 and 75 years old who had recovered from COVID-19. This chain uses TRBV2 with TRBJ1-6; 7 bases are a match to TRBD1. Written as DNA, the CDR3 is TGTGCCAGCAGTGAAGAGACAGGGCCTTCACCCCTCCACTTT. Residues: CASSEETGPSPLHF.